Presented here are 25 T cell receptor beta chains from one specimen sequenced in a study of blood T cell repertoires in COVID-19. The data were produced by immunoSEQ multiplex PCR, yet TCRdb's version contains in-frame clones alone and is incomplete. Of under 200,000 clones listed, less than 90% were seen once; the top ten hold 13% to 15%. Sequenced: peripheral blood. The source is a man aged 18 to 35 with active or convalescent COVID-19.

The chain employs TRBV10-1 and TRBJ2-3; tentatively, D is TRBD1 (6 bases). The CDR3 covers 17 residues. V was shortened by 3 bases and J by 0 bases, with 16 bases between the two germline ends. Germline V gene sequence: CDR1 WNHNN, CDR2 SYGVQD (reference sequence). The CDR3 loop reads CASSDLGATDSTDTQYF. CDR3 DNA: TGCGCCAGCAGTGATCTGGGGGCGACTGATAGCACAGATACGCAGTATTTT.

CDR3 nucleotide sequence: TGTGCCAGCAGCTTAGGACAGTACCAAGAGACCCAGTACTTC. It specifies CASSLGQYQETQYF. The rearrangement links TRBV7-6 to TRBJ2-5, with a tentative D call TRBD1 (5 bases). The ends were cut back, 1 base at V and 0 bases at J, with 6 bases in the middle. Germline V gene sequence: CDR1 SGHVS, CDR2 FNYEAQ. CDR3 length: 14 residues.

The rearrangement joins TRBV19 to TRBJ1-5, with 8 bases that match TRBD1. The V gene's germline CDR1 is LNHDA and CDR2 SQIVND (reference sequence). Trimming cost V 6 bases and J 0 bases; bases outside gene matches: 4. This CDR3 contains 15 residues. The CDR3 reads CASSSQGVSNQPQHF. The CDR3 coding sequence is TGTGCCAGTAGCTCACAGGGGGTTAGCAATCAGCCCCAGCATTTT.

The J gene is TRBJ2-5, the V gene TRBV7-2, with D tentatively TRBD1 (5 bases). The CDR3 has 13 residues. Germline V gene lookup returns CDR1 SGHTA and CDR2 FQGNSA. V was shortened by 4 bases and J by 5 bases, with 11 bases between the two germline ends. The CDR3 bases are TGTGCCAGCAGCTCCCAGGGCCGGGAGACCCAGTACTTC. Translation gives CASSSQGRETQYF.

The chain combines TRBV12-5 with TRBJ2-3; D possibly corresponds to TRBD2 (6 bases). The V end lost 0 bases, the J end lost 0 bases, and 7 bases lay between the germline ends. Germline V gives CDR1 LGHNT, CDR2 FRNRAP. CDR3 size: 15 residues. This CDR3 is CASGLVGGSTDTQYF. CDR3 coding DNA: TGTGCTAGTGGTTTGGTAGGAGGGAGCACAGATACGCAGTATTTT.

The V gene is TRBV11-3, the J gene TRBJ2-5; D may be TRBD2 (7 bases). This CDR3 contains 15 residues. Per germline, CDR1 SGHNT and CDR2 YENEEA. V lost 5 bases, J lost 0 bases, and 13 bases lay in between. This chain's CDR3 is CASSRGGVYQETQYF. The CDR3 DNA follows: TGTGCCAGCAGCCGAGGGGGGGTGTACCAAGAGACCCAGTACTTC.

This clone was seen once. The chain employs TRBV5-8 and TRBJ1-5; the D is unclear. The CDR3 contains 15 residues. Germline V gene lookup returns CDR1 SGHTS and CDR2 YDEGEE. V shed 1 base and J shed 0 bases, with 8 bases lying between them. This CDR3 is CASSLHRNSNQPQHF. CDR3 sequence (DNA): TGTGCCAGCAGCTTGCATAGAAATAGCAATCAGCCCCAGCATTTT.

This clone was seen a few times. V and J are TRBV4-3 and TRBJ1-4; weak D call: TRBD1 (6 bases). Germline loops: CDR1 LGHNA, CDR2 YSLEER. Trimming stripped 2 bases from V and 4 bases from J, with 8 bases between. The CDR3 sequence is 14 residues long. CDR3 in amino acids: CASSQTGRNEKLFF. The CDR3 DNA reads as TGCGCCAGCAGCCAAACAGGGCGTAATGAAAAACTGTTTTTT.

The gene calls are TRBV3-1 (or the pseudogene TRBV3-2) and TRBJ2-2; D unresolved. Deletions cut 7 bases from V and 0 bases from J, with 3 bases between. The CDR3 sequence is 12 residues long. Germline V gives CDR1 LGHDT, CDR2 YNNKEL (reference sequence). CDR3 sequence: CASNTNTGELFF. CDR3 sequence (DNA): TGTGCCAGCAACACGAACACCGGGGAGCTGTTTTTT.

V is TRBV5-6 and J is TRBJ1-5, with TRBD1 as a possible D gene (6 bases). Germline lookup yields CDR1 SGHDT and CDR2 YYEEEE. The CDR3 covers 14 residues. V lost 4 bases and J lost 3, with 11 bases in between. CDR3: CASSRQEINQPQHF. Written as DNA, the CDR3 is TGTGCCAGCAGCCGACAGGAAATCAATCAGCCCCAGCATTTT.

The CDR3 spells CASSHWRNLASTDTQYF. The CDR3, as DNA: TGTGCCAGCAGCCATTGGAGAAACCTGGCAAGCACAGATACGCAGTATTTT. The V and J genes are TRBV2 and TRBJ2-3; D not certain. Germline-derived CDR1 and CDR2 are SNHLY and FYNNEI. This CDR3 is built from 17 residues. V was pared by 6 bases and J by 0 bases, with 19 bases between.

The genes are TRBV6-5 and TRBJ1-1; TRBD1 matches at 7 bases. V lost 6 bases, J lost 5 bases, and 6 bases stayed unmatched. The CDR3 runs 13 residues. Germline lookup yields CDR1 MNHEY and CDR2 SVGAGI. The CDR3 bases are TGTGCCAGCAGCAGACAGGGATTTACTGAAGCTTTCTTT. Amino acid sequence: CASSRQGFTEAFF.

The DNA for the CDR3 is TGTGCCAGCAGCCAAGGGGAGACAGGGTTGGAACTGTTTTTT. This sequence encodes CASSQGETGLELFF. The V call is TRBV3-1 (or the pseudogene TRBV3-2), the J call TRBJ1-4; the match to TRBD1 covers 7 bases. CDR1 is LGHDT and CDR2 is YNNKEL in the germline V gene (reference sequence). The V gene end was trimmed by 1 base and the J gene end by 12 bases; junction bases not matched to a gene: 8. This CDR3 spans 14 amino acids.

The chain is built from TRBV27 and TRBJ1-4; D call uncertain. Germline lookup yields CDR1 MNHEY and CDR2 SMNVEV (reference sequence). This CDR3 spans 16 amino acids. Trimming shortened V by 5 bases and J by 4 bases, and 17 bases separated the two germline ends. This chain's CDR3 is CASSPGGGILNEKLFF. The CDR3 DNA is TGTGCCAGCAGTCCAGGTGGAGGAATCCTTAATGAAAAACTGTTTTTT.

On this clone itself: Additional DNA sequences in this sample encode the identical CDR3. The rearrangement uses TRBV5-1 and TRBJ1-4, with TRBD1 identical over 7 bases. The germline V gene has CDR1 SGHRS and CDR2 YFSETQ. The CDR3 is made up of 14 amino acids. Trimming took 4 bases from V and 4 from J; bases not matched to a gene: 4. The CDR3: CASSLGQDNEKLFF. DNA for the CDR3: TGCGCCAGCAGCCTAGGACAGGATAATGAAAAACTGTTTTTT.

This clone turned up a few times. The V and J genes are TRBV5-1 and TRBJ2-5; TRBD2 aligns across 12 bases. Germline assignment: CDR1 SGHRS and CDR2 YFSETQ. There are 16 residues in the CDR3. V trimming: 3 bases; J trimming: 3 bases; junction bases outside the gene matches: 6. The CDR3: CASSSLLAGGEETQYF. The CDR3 region has the DNA TGCGCCAGCAGCTCGTTACTAGCGGGGGGAGAAGAGACCCAGTACTTC.

This chain connects TRBV7-9 to TRBJ2-5, with a possible D match to TRBD1 (6 bases). In germline, CDR1 is SEHNR, CDR2 FQNEAQ (reference sequence). V was trimmed by 5 bases and J by 3 bases, leaving 7 bases between them. The CDR3 has 12 amino acids. The CDR3 reads CASSPGEETQYF. CDR3 nucleotides: TGTGCCAGCAGCCCAGGGGAAGAGACCCAGTACTTC. The full variable domain, its missing parts supplied by reference TRBV7-9 and TRBJ2-5, is DTGVSQNPRHKITKRGQNVTFRCDPISEHNRLYWYRQTLGQGPEFLTYFQNEAQLEKSRLLSDRFSAERPKGSFSTLEIQRTEQGDSAMYLCASSPGEETQYFGPGTRLLVL.

The CDR3 sequence is CASSVDSGGTDTQYF. The CDR3 nucleotides are TGTGCCAGCAGCGTAGATAGCGGGGGCACAGATACGCAGTATTTT. This chain joins TRBV9 and TRBJ2-3, with TRBD2 identical over 8 bases. There are 15 residues in the CDR3. Germline trimming cut 0 bases from V and 1 base from J; bases unmatched to any gene: 1. Germline assignment: CDR1 SGDLS and CDR2 YYNGEE.

This rearrangement joins TRBV4-3 to TRBJ2-2; 14 bases are a match to TRBD2. This CDR3 is built from 18 residues. V dropped 4 bases and J dropped 7; count of bases not matched to a gene: 11. The germline gives CDR1 LGHNA, CDR2 YSLEER. Written as DNA, the CDR3 is TGCGCCAGCAGCCCCACGGGGGGACTAGCGGGAGAGGTCGGGGAGCTGTTTTTT. Protein: CASSPTGGLAGEVGELFF.

The chain has TRBV30 and TRBJ2-1; D might be TRBD1 (6 bases). The CDR3 covers 16 residues. Deletions cut 0 bases from V and 1 base from J, with 13 bases between. Per the germline V gene, CDR1 is GTSNPN and CDR2 is SVGIG (reference sequence). Here the CDR3 reads CAWSVRQVISYNEQFF. The CDR3 DNA sequence: TGTGCCTGGAGTGTACGACAGGTGATATCCTACAATGAGCAGTTCTTC.

This chain uses TRBV25-1 with TRBJ2-5, with 7 bases fitting TRBD1. Losses at the gene ends were 8 bases for V and 3 bases for J; bases not matched to a gene: 9. The CDR3 loop spans 14 amino acids. The V gene's germline CDR1 is MGHDK and CDR2 SYGVNS. CDR3 in DNA: TGTGCCAGCGGGTCGAATACAGGGGAAGAGACCCAGTACTTC. This codes for CASGSNTGEETQYF.

This sequence joins TRBV5-6 and TRBJ2-7; 11 bases match TRBD2. This CDR3 region has 16 residues. Germline lookup yields CDR1 SGHDT and CDR2 YYEEEE. The trim removed 0 bases at V and 3 bases at J, leaving 5 bases unmatched. CDR3 bases: TGTGCCAGCAGCTTGGTCGGGACTAGCGGCCTCTACGAGCAGTACTTC. Protein: CASSLVGTSGLYEQYF.

The rearrangement joins TRBV7-2 to TRBJ2-2; D gene uncertain. The CDR3 is made up of 13 amino acids. V lost 5 bases, J lost 4 bases, and 8 bases lay in between. Germline assignment: CDR1 SGHTA and CDR2 FQGNSA. CDR3 coding DNA: TGTGCCAGCAGCCCCCTCCGCACCGGGGAGCTGTTTTTT. Translated: CASSPLRTGELFF.

This sequence joins TRBV10-1 and TRBJ2-7; D not resolved. V gave up 0 bases and J gave up 0 bases, with 15 bases separating them. This CDR3 is 17 amino acids long. Germline V gene lookup returns CDR1 WNHNN and CDR2 SYGVQD (reference sequence). CDR3 protein: CASSESVGDRDSYEQYF. As DNA, the CDR3 is TGCGCCAGCAGTGAGTCGGTGGGCGACCGTGACTCCTACGAGCAGTACTTC.

This CDR3 is CASSLVPGNTIYF. The CDR3 DNA follows: TGTGCCAGCAGCTTAGTCCCAGGAAACACCATATATTTT. The chain recombines TRBV11-2 with TRBJ1-3; D remains unclear. This CDR3 region has 13 residues. CDR1 and CDR2 from the germline V gene are SGHAT and FQNNGV. Trimming removed 1 base from V and 4 bases from J, with 5 bases in between.